These 5 T cell receptor beta chains originate from one sample sequenced in a study of blood T cells in healthy people across ages. Sample-barcoded 5' priming and a J-beta primer mix drove a second PCR of 7 to 11 cycles. TCRdb re-called the 5' RACE reads through MiXCR, storing one row per CDR3 protein. The sample includes 790,000 or so distinct CDR3 sequences, less than 60% of them seen just once. Sequencing used blood. These receptors were obtained from an elderly man in good health.

This chain uses TRBV29-1 with TRBJ2-5; weak D call: TRBD2 (6 bases). The CDR3 length is 11 residues. CDR1 and CDR2 (germline): SQVTM, ANQGSEA. Deletions cut 5 bases from V and 11 bases from J, with 15 bases between. CDR3 nucleotide sequence: TGCAGCGTTAACCCTAGCGATGAGCAGTACTTC. Its protein product is CSVNPSDEQYF.

This clonotype was counted a single time. The rearrangement links TRBV28 to TRBJ1-1; D is ambiguous. This CDR3 has 14 amino acids. The V end was cut by 3 bases, the J end by 5 bases, with 13 bases between. Germline CDR1 is MDHEN and CDR2 is SYDVKM. The chain's CDR3 is CASSFPGSRTEAFF. Written as DNA, the CDR3 is TGTGCCAGCAGTTTTCCGGGAAGCAGGACTGAAGCTTTCTTT.

Of note for this clonotype: This could be a read error, since a much larger clone is one nucleotide away. V is TRBV20-1 and J is TRBJ2-7; possible D gene TRBD2, 7 bases. The germline V gene has CDR1 DFQATT and CDR2 SNEGSKA (reference sequence). The germline V and J ends were trimmed by 3 bases and 6 bases, with 24 bases remaining between them. The CDR3 runs 16 residues. The CDR3 sequence: CSASQPRGGNYFEQYF. Written as DNA, the CDR3 is TGCAGTGCTAGTCAACCCCGCGGGGGCAACTACTTCGAGCAGTACTTC.

The V call is TRBV2, the J call TRBJ2-7, with 7 bases that match TRBD2. V dropped 3 bases and J dropped 7; count of bases not matched to a gene: 12. CDR3 length equals 15 residues. Germline V CDR1 and CDR2: SNHLY, FYNNEI. In DNA, the CDR3 is TGTGCCAGCAGTGATCGGCTAGCGGTTGGCAATGAGCAGTACTTC. This encodes CASSDRLAVGNEQYF.

V usage is TRBV3-1 and J usage is TRBJ1-6; unclear D gene. The CDR3 covers 16 residues. Trimming took 4 bases from V and 11 from J, leaving 21 bases between them. Germline loops: CDR1 LGHDT, CDR2 YNNKEL (reference sequence). The DNA for the CDR3 is TGTGCCAGCAGCCTTCTCCGACGGACGGAAAATCCACCCCTCCACTTT. Translating gives CASSLLRRTENPPLHF.